This TCR beta chain derives from a study of blood T cell repertoires in COVID-19. Study context: The study drew acute and convalescent COVID-19 samples from the United States, Italy and Spain. Nucleic acid was either cDNA or gDNA, and it came from T cells, B-cell-depleted T cells, or PBMCs.

Authors' data handling: Amplification with reference gene primers provided the estimates of nucleated cell counts. TCRdb's copy holds only in-frame clones and misses some; the assay was immunoSEQ multiplex PCR. That table furnishes V, J and clone size, whereas the DNA furnished D and trimming. The top ten hold approximately 4.4% of the sample, which has about 250,000 clones, around 81% seen once. Sequencing input: peripheral blood. This clonotype was obtained from a man aged 50-60 years with active or convalescent COVID-19.

The DNA of the CDR3 is TGTGCCAGTAGTATAGCGGGGGCGGGAGCAGATACGCAGTATTTT. It encodes CASSIAGAGADTQYF. The J gene is TRBJ2-3, the V gene TRBV19; tentatively, D is TRBD2 (7 bases). CDR1 LNHDA and CDR2 SQIVND come from the germline V gene (reference sequence). The CDR3 is made up of 15 amino acids. Trimming stripped 1 base from V and 4 bases from J, with 12 bases between. The full variable domain, with the rest looked up from reference TRBV19 and TRBJ2-3, is DGGITQSPKYLFRKEGQNVTLSCEQNLNHDAMYWYRQDPGQGLRLIYYSQIVNDFQKGDIAEGYSVSREKKESFPLTVTSAQKNPTAFYLCASSIAGAGADTQYFGPGTRLTVL.